The present TCR beta chain was sequenced within a study of cytomegalovirus exposure and HLA in healthy donors. On the study more broadly: It was reported in a later analysis that the 90 to 150 validation repertoires used the same platform as the 666 first-cohort repertoires.

The CDR3 sequence is 14 residues long. V dropped 4 bases and J dropped 1 base, with 8 bases sitting between them. Measured with immunoSEQ multiplex PCR; TCRdb has only the in-frame clones, and not every one. The repertoire holds about 130,000 clones, with about 80% as singletons. Turning to this clone: The target antigen is unknown.

Points from the study as a whole: Among TCR beta chains, those listed as cytomegalovirus-associated numbered over 150. A few chains tied to CMV proved CMV antigen-specific in vitro.

Sequenced material: PBMCs. The V and J genes are TRBV23-1 and TRBJ1-5; unclear D gene. TRBV23-1 is labeled an ORF, and its function is uncertain. This clonotype was obtained from a man aged 30 to 39 in good health and CMV-seropositive. Here the CDR3 DNA reads TGCGCCAGCAGTCTCGGCGGCAGCAATCAGCCCCAGCATTTT. Amino acids: CASSLGGSNQPQHF.